The 29 T cell receptor beta chains below were found in one sample sequenced in a study of T-cell reconstitution after alpha-beta-depleted transplantation in children. Library preparation (for TCRbeta) was performed with unique molecular identifiers. TCRdb used MiXCR to reprocess the PCR reads, holding one entry per CDR3 protein. The data contain about 900,000 distinct CDR3 sequences, 25% to 30% of them singletons. The material sequenced was PBMCs, mostly from graft donor cells, taken 360 days after TCRalphabeta/CD19-depleted stem cell transplant. These receptors all stem from a boy under two years old who had a stem cell transplant for SCID, so the T cells may come from the graft donor.

This clonotype was seen only a few times. The V and J genes are TRBV5-1 and TRBJ2-7, with D maybe TRBD1 (5 bases). The CDR3 extends over 15 amino acids. CDR1 SGHRS and CDR2 YFSETQ come from the germline V gene. With 4 bases removed from V and 3 bases from J, the gap between germline ends came to 17 bases. For the CDR3, the DNA is TGCGCCAGCAGCCAAGGACACAGAGATGACTACGAGCAGTACTTC. This encodes CASSQGHRDDYEQYF.

The chain recombines TRBV29-1 with TRBJ2-5, with D tentatively TRBD2 (6 bases). The CDR3 runs 13 residues. The V gene's germline CDR1 is SQVTM and CDR2 ANQGSEA. V lost 1 base to trimming and J lost 5 bases, with 11 bases between them. In DNA form, the CDR3 reads TGCAGCGTTGAAGGAGTCCTAGCGGAGACCCAGTACTTC. Translating it yields CSVEGVLAETQYF.

The genes are TRBV10-3 and TRBJ1-5; the match to TRBD1 covers 10 bases. V lost 4 bases, J lost 6 bases, and 3 bases stayed unmatched. There are 14 residues in the CDR3. CDR1 is ENHRY, CDR2 SYGVKD, per germline. CDR3 amino acids: CAISATGGTQPQHF. As DNA, the CDR3 is TGTGCCATCAGTGCGACAGGGGGCACTCAGCCCCAGCATTTT.

In this sample, this clonotype turned up a few times. The chain recombines TRBV28 with TRBJ2-7; no firm D call. Deletions cut 0 bases from V and 3 bases from J, with 6 bases between. The CDR3 has 13 residues. Germline assignment: CDR1 MDHEN and CDR2 SYDVKM. CDR3 in amino acids: CASSLWGNYEQYF. The CDR3 DNA sequence: TGTGCCAGCAGTTTATGGGGGAACTACGAGCAGTACTTC.

Notes on this clonotype: An end of the junction differs from the germline gene, which may be a read error. The chain has TRBV30 and TRBJ2-1; 7 bases are shared with TRBD2. The CDR3 length is 16 residues. In germline, CDR1 is GTSNPN, CDR2 SVGIG (reference sequence). CDR3 DNA: TGTACCTGCTCCCGGACTAGAGCGGGGAAGCGGAATGAGCAGTTCTTC. This sequence encodes CTCSRTRAGKRNEQFF. Full variable domain (remainder filled in from reference TRBV30 and TRBJ2-1): SQTIHQWPATLVQPVGSPLSLECTVEGTSNPNLYWYRQAAGRGLQLLFYSVGIGQISSEVPQNLSASRPQDRQFILSSKKLLLSDSGFYLCTCSRTRAGKRNEQFFGPGTRLTVL.

A few counts support this clonotype. The chain links TRBV27 to TRBJ2-5; D is perhaps TRBD2 (5 bases). The germline V gene has CDR1 MNHEY and CDR2 SMNVEV (reference sequence). The CDR3 is 14 residues long. V was cut by 6 bases and J by 2 bases, with 13 bases left in between. Here the CDR3 reads CASRPDRGQETQYF. CDR3 nucleotide sequence: TGTGCCAGCAGGCCAGATCGAGGGCAAGAGACCCAGTACTTC.

The rearrangement links TRBV18 to TRBJ1-1; possible D gene TRBD1, 5 bases. Germline CDR1 is KGHSH and CDR2 is LQKENI. The V and J ends lost 6 bases and 5 bases respectively, with 22 bases between them. This CDR3 has 16 residues. The CDR3 nucleotides read TGTGCCAGCTCCCGGCTTTGGGGGAGAGGGGAGACTGAAGCTTTCTTT. This gives the protein CASSRLWGRGETEAFF.

The rearrangement links TRBV7-9 to TRBJ2-7; D unclear. Germline CDR1 is SEHNR and CDR2 is FQNEAQ (reference sequence). Trimming stripped 4 bases from V and 5 bases from J, with 24 bases between. The CDR3 extends over 17 amino acids. The CDR3 protein is CASSSYPGQPFPNEQYF. In nucleotides, the CDR3 is TGTGCCAGCAGCTCTTACCCGGGCCAACCGTTCCCCAACGAGCAGTACTTC.

There are a few counts of this clonotype. The chain recombines TRBV28 with TRBJ2-7; D call uncertain. Per the germline V gene, CDR1 is MDHEN and CDR2 is SYDVKM. V lost 5 bases, J lost 7 bases, and 12 bases lay in between. This CDR3 is 12 amino acids long. The CDR3 coding sequence is TGTGCCAGCAGTAACATCCTTGGGGAGCAGTACTTC. This gives the protein CASSNILGEQYF.

The genes are TRBV28 and TRBJ2-5; 8 nucleotides line up with TRBD1. The CDR3 covers 16 residues. The V and J ends lost 3 bases and 5 bases, in that order; junction bases with no gene match: 11. Germline assignment: CDR1 MDHEN and CDR2 SYDVKM. The CDR3 DNA follows: TGTGCCAGCAGTTTTTCGCCGGACAGGGAGTGGGAGACCCAGTACTTC. The encoded protein is CASSFSPDREWETQYF.

A few counts support this clonotype. CDR3 sequence: CASSSRDRLYEQYF. The CDR3 DNA reads TGTGCCAGCAGTTCACGGGACAGGCTCTACGAGCAGTACTTC. The chain couples TRBV27 to TRBJ2-7; TRBD1 matches 8 bases. The germline gives CDR1 MNHEY, CDR2 SMNVEV (reference sequence). The length of the CDR3 is 14 residues. The junction had 5 bases not matched to a gene; V was cut back by 4 bases and J by 3 bases.

The chain is built from TRBV27 and TRBJ2-5, with D possibly being TRBD1 (5 bases). The CDR3 consists of 14 residues. V lost 5 bases to trimming and J lost 1 base, with 11 bases between them. Germline V lookup: CDR1 MNHEY, CDR2 SMNVEV (reference sequence). The CDR3: CASSLDSLQETQYF. DNA for the CDR3: TGTGCCAGCAGTCTCGACAGCCTCCAAGAGACCCAGTACTTC.

The chain is built from TRBV4-3 and TRBJ1-1; D not resolved. V shed 2 bases and J shed 1 base, with 8 bases lying between them. Germline lookup yields CDR1 LGHNA and CDR2 YSLEER. The CDR3 contains 14 residues. CDR3 sequence reads: CASSQSFANTEAFF. CDR3 nucleotide sequence: TGCGCCAGCAGCCAAAGCTTCGCGAACACTGAAGCTTTCTTT.

Only a few counts were recorded for this clonotype. This chain joins TRBV27 and TRBJ1-1, with a possible D match to TRBD1 (5 bases). This CDR3 has 17 residues. CDR1 MNHEY and CDR2 SMNVEV come from the germline V gene (reference sequence). Trimming removed 6 bases at V and 3 bases at J, with 23 bases between. The CDR3 DNA follows: TGTGCCAGCAGCTCATCCAGGGACTCCTACGGAGACACTGAAGCTTTCTTT. Translating gives CASSSSRDSYGDTEAFF.

The V call is TRBV5-1, the J call TRBJ1-4, with 7 bases lining up with TRBD1. Per the germline V gene, CDR1 is SGHRS and CDR2 is YFSETQ. The CDR3 covers 13 residues. V lost 4 bases and J lost 7; bases outside the gene matches: 4. The CDR3 reads CASSRDSPEKLFF. In DNA, the CDR3 is TGCGCCAGCAGCAGGGACAGTCCTGAAAAACTGTTTTTT.

This chain uses TRBV5-1 with TRBJ2-6; D call uncertain. This CDR3 contains 16 residues. Trimming pared 1 base from V and 0 bases from J, leaving 8 bases between. From germline, CDR1 is SGHRS and CDR2 YFSETQ. The CDR3 here is CASSLHQVSGANVLTF. CDR3 nucleotide sequence: TGCGCCAGCAGCTTGCATCAGGTCTCTGGGGCCAACGTCCTGACTTTC.

This chain connects TRBV6-2 or TRBV6-3 to TRBJ2-7; no definite D call. The V end lost 0 bases, the J end lost 7 bases, and 7 bases lay between the germline ends. In germline, CDR1 is MNHEY, CDR2 SVGEGT. The CDR3 runs 12 residues. The CDR3 DNA sequence: TGTGCCAGCAGTTACTCGACGCGGGAGCAGTACTTC. Its translation: CASSYSTREQYF.

J is TRBJ1-5 and V is TRBV5-6; D call uncertain. The germline V and J ends were trimmed by 1 base and 3 bases, with 8 bases remaining between them. Germline assignment: CDR1 SGHDT and CDR2 YYEEEE. The CDR3 spans 14 residues. The CDR3 DNA sequence: TGTGCCAGCAGCTTGATGATGCTCAATCAGCCCCAGCATTTT. Residues: CASSLMMLNQPQHF.

This chain joins TRBV5-6 and TRBJ2-1, with D possibly TRBD1 on 6 matching bases. V was pared by 2 bases and J by 5 bases, with 17 bases between. The CDR3 length is 16 residues. In germline, CDR1 is SGHDT, CDR2 YYEEEE. CDR3 amino acids: CASSFVDRPEDNEQFF. The CDR3 coding sequence is TGTGCCAGCAGCTTCGTGGACAGACCAGAAGACAATGAGCAGTTCTTC.

This clonotype turned up a few times. The gene calls are TRBV3-1 and TRBJ1-3; D is ambiguous. The CDR3 is 20 residues long. Germline CDR1 and CDR2: LGHDT and YNNKEL (reference sequence). Trimming took off 0 bases at V and 2 bases at J, with 23 bases between the two ends. The CDR3 loop reads CASSQDRRERAVGAGNTIYF. The CDR3 DNA sequence: TGTGCCAGCAGCCAAGATCGGCGGGAAAGGGCAGTAGGTGCTGGAAACACCATATATTTT.

Only a few counts were recorded for this clonotype. V usage is TRBV29-1 and J usage is TRBJ2-1; D is perhaps TRBD1 (6 bases). V was shortened by 6 bases and J by 5 bases, with 14 bases between the two germline ends. CDR3 length equals 13 residues. The V gene's germline CDR1 is SQVTM and CDR2 ANQGSEA. The CDR3 DNA is TGCAGCGTGACAGGTCTCGGGGACAATGAGCAGTTCTTC. This codes for CSVTGLGDNEQFF.

On this clonotype: One junction end does not reproduce the germline sequence, and a read error may be involved. V usage is TRBV5-1 and J usage is TRBJ2-7, with D tentatively TRBD1 or TRBD2 (5 bases each). Germline V lookup: CDR1 SGHRS, CDR2 YFSETQ. The CDR3 consists of 14 residues. CDR3 bases: TGCGCCAGCAGCTTGGTGGCAGGGACCTACGTGCAGTACTTC. Protein product: CASSLVAGTYVQYF.

The rearrangement joins TRBV7-6 to TRBJ1-2; D gene unclear. The germline V gene encodes CDR1 SGHVS and CDR2 FNYEAQ. The V and J ends lost 1 base and 4 bases respectively, with 16 bases between them. This CDR3 is built from 16 residues. This chain's CDR3 is CASSLEPLDPIYGYTF. The CDR3 nucleotides are TGTGCCAGCAGCTTAGAGCCACTAGACCCTATCTATGGCTACACCTTC.

The chain uses TRBV10-3 and TRBJ2-1; 7 nucleotides agree with TRBD2. Germline lookup yields CDR1 ENHRY and CDR2 SYGVKD. The trim removed 0 bases at V and 0 bases at J, leaving 11 bases unmatched. This CDR3 contains 19 residues. The CDR3 coding sequence is TGTGCCATCAGTGAGTCGGGGGGGTCCCGCCCCCACTCCTACAATGAGCAGTTCTTC. This gives the protein CAISESGGSRPHSYNEQFF.

This clonotype was observed a handful of times. V and J are TRBV7-2 and TRBJ2-7, with D hard to call. The V gene's germline CDR1 is SGHTA and CDR2 FQGNSA. V lost 1 base and J 5 bases, leaving 12 bases between the germline ends. The CDR3 sequence is 14 residues long. The CDR3: CASSLVGRANEQYF. The CDR3 DNA reads TGTGCCAGCAGCTTAGTTGGCAGAGCCAACGAGCAGTACTTC.

A few counts support this clonotype. The chain combines TRBV5-5 with TRBJ1-2, with D perhaps TRBD1 (5 bases). CDR3 length: 14 residues. CDR1 is SGHKS, CDR2 YYEKEE, per germline (reference sequence). The V end lost 3 bases, the J end lost 6 bases, and 15 bases lay between the germline ends. The CDR3, as DNA: TGTGCCAGCAGCTACCCGGGGACCGGCCATGGCTACACCTTC. Translated, it gives CASSYPGTGHGYTF.

This clonotype was seen a handful of times. The chain has TRBV5-1 and TRBJ2-3; D uncertain. Germline V CDR1 and CDR2: SGHRS, YFSETQ. V lost 4 bases and J 3 bases, leaving 9 bases between the germline ends. The CDR3 is made up of 13 amino acids. Here the CDR3 reads CASSKHSTDTQYF. CDR3 nucleotide sequence: TGCGCCAGCAGCAAACACAGTACAGATACGCAGTATTTT.

This clonotype was picked up a small number of times. CDR3 region: CASSPPDSARGTDTQYF. The CDR3 DNA follows: TGTGCCAGCAGCCCCCCGGACAGCGCCAGAGGAACAGATACGCAGTATTTT. The V gene is TRBV7-9, the J gene TRBJ2-3; possible D gene TRBD1, 6 bases. CDR3 size: 17 residues. CDR1 and CDR2 from the germline V gene are SEHNR and FQNEAQ (reference sequence). The germline V and J ends were trimmed by 5 bases and 3 bases, with 21 bases remaining between them.

This rearrangement joins TRBV6-5 to TRBJ1-1; a possible D gene is TRBD1 (5 bases). The CDR3 extends over 15 amino acids. V lost 0 bases, J lost 6 bases, and 14 bases lay in between. Looked up from germline, CDR1 is MNHEY and CDR2 is SVGAGI. CDR3 in DNA: TGTGCCAGCAGTTACTCGGAGGGACTGTCCCCTGAAGCTTTCTTT. It translates to CASSYSEGLSPEAFF.